Described below is a single TCR beta chain sequence and its context. Its antigen is currently unknown. Germline values: CDR1 SGDLS, CDR2 YYNGEE. This CDR3 has 15 residues. The V end was cut by 3 bases, the J end by 4 bases, with 14 bases between. These data are taken from a study of cytomegalovirus exposure and HLA in healthy donors. Study summary: The 90 to 150 validation repertoires were produced on the same platform as the roughly 700 repertoires of the first cohort. This was reported in a later analysis. Study conclusions and caveats: Cytomegalovirus-associated TCR beta chains were listed, numbering approximately 150. Both high specificity and high sensitivity reportedly marked the classifier's diagnosis of cytomegalovirus status. While the bulk of TCR sequences proved rare, some public TCRs turned up in many donors.

The assay was immunoSEQ multiplex PCR, and TCRdb's table has in-frame clones only and misses some. The repertoire holds about 330,000 clones, with around 90% as singletons. The TCR comes from a woman aged 25 to 39 in good health and CMV-seropositive. This chain uses TRBV9 with TRBJ1-5; D not certain. Sequencing was done on a sample of PBMCs. The CDR3 reads CASSGGIGWNQPQHF. The CDR3 nucleotides read TGTGCCAGCAGCGGTGGCATTGGGTGGAATCAGCCCCAGCATTTT.